These 18 T cell receptor beta chains were all obtained from the same sample, sequenced in a study of OX40 agonist ivuxolimab in advanced cancers. Repertoires were generated with immunoSEQ multiplex PCR, while TCRdb's copy carries only in-frame clones and drops some. The data contain 84,000 or so clones, over 75% of them singletons. This material consisted of CD4+ or CD8+ T cells sorted from blood, taken in a trial of the OX40 agonist ivuxolimab. All receptors derive from an adult with an advanced solid tumor such as melanoma, head and neck, liver or kidney cancer.

This chain joins TRBV4-1 and TRBJ1-3, with D uncertain. CDR3 length: 16 residues. Germline lookup yields CDR1 MGHRA and CDR2 YSYEKL. V was cut by 0 bases and J by 3 bases, with 12 bases left in between. CDR3 sequence reads: CASSQEATVVGNTIYF. The DNA for the CDR3 is TGCGCCAGCAGCCAAGAAGCAACAGTAGTTGGAAACACCATATATTTT.

In DNA form, the CDR3 reads TGTGCCAGCAGCTTAGTTCTCACAGGGAGCACTGAAGCTTTCTTT. Residues: CASSLVLTGSTEAFF. The chain employs TRBV11-2 and TRBJ1-1; D might be TRBD1 (6 bases). CDR3 length: 15 amino acids. CDR1 is SGHAT, CDR2 FQNNGV, per germline. Trimming removed 1 base from V and 4 bases from J, with 13 bases in between.

This rearrangement joins TRBV10-2 to TRBJ2-7; 7 bases agree with TRBD1. V trimming: 6 bases; J trimming: 7 bases; junction bases outside the gene matches: 12. Germline V gene sequence: CDR1 WSHSY, CDR2 SAAADI. This CDR3 region has 14 residues. The CDR3 spells CASRGAGGSGEQYF. The CDR3 bases are TGCGCCAGCAGAGGGGCAGGGGGATCGGGAGAGCAGTACTTC.

V usage is TRBV5-5 and J usage is TRBJ2-7, with D perhaps being TRBD1 or TRBD2 (5 bases each). Trimming cost V 0 bases and J 2 bases, with 9 bases left between them. In germline, CDR1 is SGHKS, CDR2 YYEKEE (reference sequence). The CDR3 length is 14 residues. CDR3 nucleotide sequence: TGTGCCAGCAGCTTGGCCGGGGCTACCTACGAGCAGTACTTC. It codes for CASSLAGATYEQYF.

The V gene is TRBV21-1, the J gene TRBJ1-1. TRBV21-1 is a listed pseudogene. CDR3 length equals 15 residues. The CDR3 coding sequence is TGTGCCAGGCGGGGGGACAGGTCATGGGGCACTGAAGCTTTCTTT. Protein product: CARRGDRSWGTEAFF.

This sequence joins TRBV4-1 and TRBJ1-1, with 8 bases fitting TRBD1. V shed 2 bases and J 7 bases; nucleotides not matched to a gene: 3. CDR3 size: 13 residues. Germline V lookup: CDR1 MGHRA, CDR2 YSYEKL. The CDR3 DNA reads TGCGCCAGCAGCCAACGGACAGGGAATGAAGCTTTCTTT. Amino acids: CASSQRTGNEAFF.

This clone was observed once. The V and J genes are TRBV6-5 and TRBJ2-3, with 7 bases lining up with TRBD1. The CDR3 sequence is 14 residues long. The V gene end was trimmed by 3 bases and the J gene end by 6 bases; junction bases not matched to a gene: 6. CDR1 is MNHEY, CDR2 SVGAGI, per germline. The CDR3 reads CASSYRQGHDTQYF. In DNA, the CDR3 is TGTGCCAGCAGTTATCGACAGGGCCATGATACGCAGTATTTT.

This clone was counted only a few times. The rearrangement joins TRBV7-3 to TRBJ2-3, with 10 bases lining up with TRBD2. Trimming at V came to 0 bases and at J to 3 bases, leaving 3 bases not matched to a gene. Per the germline V gene, CDR1 is SGHTA and CDR2 is FQGTGA. The CDR3 sequence is 16 residues long. In nucleotides, the CDR3 is TGTGCCAGCAGCTTAACTAGCGGGGGGCTGACAGATACGCAGTATTTT. Amino acid sequence: CASSLTSGGLTDTQYF.

V is TRBV6-1 and J is TRBJ2-5; 9 bases align to TRBD1. The CDR3 consists of 15 residues. The germline V gene encodes CDR1 MNHNS and CDR2 SASEGT. With V trimmed by 5 bases and J by 5 bases, 9 bases remained unmatched. DNA of the CDR3: TGTGCCAGCAGTCACCGGGACAGGGTTGAGGAGACCCAGTACTTC. Protein product: CASSHRDRVEETQYF.

The chain uses TRBV5-4 and TRBJ1-2, with TRBD1 matching 8 bases. Germline-derived CDR1 and CDR2 are SGHNT and YYREEE (reference sequence). After removal of 4 bases from V and 2 bases from J, the junction contained 4 bases not matched to a gene. There are 14 residues in the CDR3. DNA for the CDR3: TGTGCCAGCAGCCTCCGGGACAGGAACTATGGCTACACCTTC. Translating it yields CASSLRDRNYGYTF. Looking up the rest from reference TRBV5-4 and TRBJ1-2 gives the full variable domain: ETGVTQSPTHLIKTRGQQVTLRCSSQSGHNTVSWYQQALGQGPQFIFQYYREEENGRGNFPPRFSGLQFPNYSSELNVNALELDDSALYLCASSLRDRNYGYTFGSGTRLTVV.

This chain connects TRBV18 to TRBJ1-2; weak D call: TRBD1 (6 bases). From germline, CDR1 is KGHSH and CDR2 LQKENI. The CDR3 runs 16 residues. Deletions cut 2 bases from V and 0 bases from J, with 13 bases between. This CDR3 reads CASSPETGTTNYGYTF. The CDR3 coding sequence is TGTGCCAGCTCACCAGAGACAGGAACTACTAACTATGGCTACACCTTC.

This clone was detected only once. V usage is TRBV9 and J usage is TRBJ1-1; D unclear. The germline gives CDR1 SGDLS, CDR2 YYNGEE. Trimming shortened V by 0 bases and J by 0 bases, and 12 bases separated the two germline ends. The CDR3 contains 16 residues. CDR3: CASSVAGTMMNTEAFF. The CDR3 nucleotides read TGTGCCAGCAGCGTAGCAGGAACAATGATGAACACTGAAGCTTTCTTT.

This clone was observed a single time. The rearrangement links TRBV5-6 to TRBJ1-6; D not certain. Germline V CDR1 and CDR2: SGHDT, YYEEEE. The CDR3 spans 15 residues. V shed 4 bases and J shed 5 bases, with 13 bases lying between them. CDR3 bases: TGTGCCAGCAGCCGCCCGGACGGTGATAATTCACCCCTCCACTTT. This codes for CASSRPDGDNSPLHF.

V is TRBV5-4 and J is TRBJ2-1; TRBD2 matches 10 bases. CDR1 SGHNT and CDR2 YYREEE come from the germline V gene (reference sequence). The CDR3 length is 16 residues. The junction had 13 bases not matched to a gene; V was cut back by 4 bases and J by 9 bases. This chain's CDR3 is CASSVATSGGAIEQFF. The CDR3 nucleotides read TGTGCCAGCAGCGTAGCTACCAGCGGGGGGGCCATTGAGCAGTTCTTC.

The rearrangement links TRBV9 to TRBJ1-6; D is unresolved. The CDR3 contains 15 residues. The V gene's germline CDR1 is SGDLS and CDR2 YYNGEE. Trimming took 0 bases from V and 8 from J, leaving 12 bases between them. The CDR3 coding sequence is TGTGCCAGCAGCGTAGGGAGGAAAGGAGATTCACCCCTCCACTTT. The encoded protein is CASSVGRKGDSPLHF.

The rearrangement joins TRBV2 to TRBJ2-5, with 11 bases that match TRBD1. Germline V gene data show CDR1 as SNHLY and CDR2 as FYNNEI. The V segment lost 10 bases and the J segment 5 bases; nucleotides outside the gene matches: 6. CDR3 size: 13 residues. The CDR3 region has the DNA TGTGCCACCTCCGGGACAGGGGGTGAGACCCAGTACTTC. It yields the protein CATSGTGGETQYF.

The rearrangement joins TRBV6-5 to TRBJ1-1, with 9 nucleotides matching TRBD1. The CDR3 contains 15 residues. CDR1 and CDR2 (germline): MNHEY, SVGAGI. V trimming: 8 bases; J trimming: 5 bases; junction bases outside the gene matches: 12. The CDR3 DNA sequence: TGTGCCAGCGAGACAGCCGGGACAGGGAAAACTGAAGCTTTCTTT. It specifies CASETAGTGKTEAFF.

This clone has a single count. The rearrangement links TRBV6-5 to TRBJ1-6; TRBD1 is a possible D gene (6 bases). With 0 bases removed from V and 8 bases from J, the gap between germline ends came to 14 bases. The CDR3 covers 16 residues. Germline V gene data show CDR1 as MNHEY and CDR2 as SVGAGI. CDR3 nucleotide sequence: TGTGCCAGCAGTTACTCGATCAGGGGAGGAGATTCACCCCTCCACTTT. Translated: CASSYSIRGGDSPLHF.